The 24 T cell receptor beta chains reported below all come from one sample, sequenced in a study of T cell changes during pregnancy in multiple sclerosis. The assay was immunoSEQ multiplex PCR, and TCRdb's table has in-frame clones only and misses some. The table lists 35,000 to 50,000 clones, 90% of them singletons. Source: CD8+ T cells from peripheral blood mononuclear cells, taken in the third trimester of pregnancy. The origin of the receptors is a female donor with multiple sclerosis, enrolled in a pregnancy study.

This clone has only one observation. The chain couples TRBV27 to TRBJ1-5; 9 nucleotides match TRBD1. Germline assignment: CDR1 MNHEY and CDR2 SMNVEV (reference sequence). V was pared by 3 bases and J by 7 bases, with 4 bases of the junction left unmatched. CDR3 length: 14 residues. CDR3 sequence: CASSFGDRDQPQHF. Here the CDR3 DNA reads TGTGCCAGCAGTTTTGGGGACAGGGACCAGCCCCAGCATTTT.

The chain has TRBV7-9 and TRBJ2-2; D is ambiguous. The V end lost 4 bases, the J end lost 0 bases, and 15 bases lay between the germline ends. The CDR3 runs 17 residues. The germline V gene encodes CDR1 SEHNR and CDR2 FQNEAQ (reference sequence). CDR3 bases: TGTGCCAGCAGCTCAGCAAGTGAGCACGCGAACACCGGGGAGCTGTTTTTT. Residues: CASSSASEHANTGELFF.

V usage is TRBV27 and J usage is TRBJ2-7; D not resolved. This CDR3 contains 14 residues. The germline CDR1 and CDR2 sequences are MNHEY and SMNVEV (reference sequence). Trimming removed 2 bases from V and 5 bases from J, with 13 bases in between. CDR3 loop: CASSLEVGFHEQYF. DNA of the CDR3: TGTGCCAGCAGTTTAGAGGTAGGCTTTCACGAGCAGTACTTC.

The genes are TRBV13 and TRBJ1-1, with TRBD1 identical over 7 bases. The CDR3 is 12 amino acids. From germline, CDR1 is PRHDT and CDR2 FYEKMQ (reference sequence). V shed 5 bases and J 5 bases; nucleotides not matched to a gene: 2. The CDR3 DNA sequence: TGTGCCAGCAGCATGGACAGGACTGAAGCTTTCTTT. Translated, it gives CASSMDRTEAFF. Using reference TRBV13 and TRBJ1-1 for the parts outside the CDR3, the full variable domain is AAGVIQSPRHLIKEKRETATLKCYPIPRHDTVYWYQQGPGQDPQFLISFYEKMQSDKGSIPDRFSAQQFSDYHSELNMSSLELGDSALYFCASSMDRTEAFFGQGTRLTVV.

This clone was observed once. The genes are TRBV4-3 and TRBJ2-3, with 7 bases matching TRBD2. V shed 0 bases and J 4 bases; nucleotides not matched to a gene: 16. The CDR3 is 19 residues long. Per germline, CDR1 LGHNA and CDR2 YSLEER. The CDR3 is CASSQDSDWGSGVADTQYF. CDR3 coding DNA: TGCGCCAGCAGCCAAGATTCGGACTGGGGCAGCGGGGTCGCAGATACGCAGTATTTT.

The V gene is TRBV6-5, the J gene TRBJ2-7; 8 positions match TRBD1. After removal of 6 bases from V and 2 bases from J, the junction contained 6 bases not matched to a gene. The germline V gene encodes CDR1 MNHEY and CDR2 SVGAGI. CDR3 length: 14 residues. CDR3 loop: CASSVSTGAYEQYF. The CDR3 DNA reads TGTGCCAGCAGCGTCTCGACAGGGGCCTACGAGCAGTACTTC.

V is TRBV2 and J is TRBJ2-7; 8 bases are a match to TRBD1. Per germline, CDR1 SNHLY and CDR2 FYNNEI. The CDR3 is 14 amino acids. The V and J ends lost 3 bases and 6 bases, in that order; junction bases with no gene match: 7. The CDR3: CASSESGQASEQYF. DNA for the CDR3: TGTGCCAGCAGTGAGTCGGGACAGGCGAGCGAGCAGTACTTC.

This clone was seen a single time. The gene calls are TRBV19 and TRBJ2-1; D remains ambiguous. The CDR3 length is 16 residues. The V end was cut by 4 bases, the J end by 7 bases, with 20 bases between. From germline, CDR1 is LNHDA and CDR2 SQIVND (reference sequence). The CDR3 nucleotides are TGTGCCAGTAGTACCCCAAGCGTCCGCTTGTCAAATGAGCAGTTCTTC. Its translation: CASSTPSVRLSNEQFF.

This chain links TRBV9 with TRBJ2-7, with 9 bases identical to TRBD2. Trimming took 1 base from V and 3 from J; bases not matched to a gene: 2. CDR1 is SGDLS, CDR2 YYNGEE, per germline. The CDR3 sequence is 14 residues long. The CDR3 loop reads CASSVTSGFYEQYF. DNA for the CDR3: TGTGCCAGCAGCGTAACTAGCGGGTTCTACGAGCAGTACTTC.

The CDR3 here is CASSLGVSSYNEQFF. Written as DNA, the CDR3 is TGTGCCAGCAGCTTAGGCGTGAGCTCCTACAATGAGCAGTTCTTC. The chain uses TRBV7-9 and TRBJ2-1; no definite D call. This CDR3 is 15 amino acids long. The germline V and J ends were trimmed by 1 base and 0 bases, with 7 bases remaining between them. Germline CDR1 is SEHNR and CDR2 is FQNEAQ (reference sequence).

This chain connects TRBV5-4 to TRBJ2-7; the match to TRBD1 covers 7 bases. CDR3 length: 14 amino acids. J gave up 4 bases and V 2 bases, and 6 bases lay outside the gene matches. CDR1 and CDR2 from the germline V gene are SGHNT and YYREEE (reference sequence). The CDR3 bases are TGTGCCAGCAGCTTCGGACAGGAGAAATACGAGCAGTACTTC. It is translated as CASSFGQEKYEQYF.

The rearrangement uses TRBV27 and TRBJ1-3; no definite D call. This CDR3 has 14 residues. CDR1 MNHEY and CDR2 SMNVEV come from the germline V gene (reference sequence). The V and J ends lost 4 bases and 0 bases respectively, with 7 bases between them. The CDR3 DNA reads as TGTGCCAGCAGTTCCATTTTCTCTGGAAACACCATATATTTT. Its protein product is CASSSIFSGNTIYF.

V gene TRBV19 combines with J gene TRBJ2-7; 11 bases align to TRBD1. The V gene end was trimmed by 5 bases and the J gene end by 6 bases; junction bases not matched to a gene: 9. Germline V gene lookup returns CDR1 LNHDA and CDR2 SQIVND (reference sequence). The CDR3 length is 15 residues. The CDR3 DNA sequence: TGTGCCAGTAGTCCTCCGGACAGGGGGCAGGGCGAGCAGTACTTC. Encoded protein: CASSPPDRGQGEQYF.

The V gene is TRBV28, the J gene TRBJ2-1; a weak D match, TRBD2 (5 bases). CDR1 and CDR2 (germline): MDHEN, SYDVKM. Trimming shortened V by 2 bases and J by 5 bases, and 16 bases separated the two germline ends. This CDR3 region has 16 residues. The CDR3 reads CASSLMSAGSNNEQFF. The CDR3 coding sequence is TGTGCCAGCAGTTTAATGTCGGCGGGCTCGAACAATGAGCAGTTCTTC.

The chain has TRBV4-3 and TRBJ2-7; TRBD1 aligns across 9 bases. J gave up 3 bases and V 0 bases, and 6 bases lay outside the gene matches. The CDR3 is 16 amino acids. Germline lookup yields CDR1 LGHNA and CDR2 YSLEER. The CDR3 DNA is TGCGCCAGCAGCCAAGAGATGGGACAGGGACACTACGAGCAGTACTTC. It specifies CASSQEMGQGHYEQYF.

The J gene is TRBJ1-2, the V gene TRBV4-3; a weak D match, TRBD1 (5 bases). CDR3 length: 13 residues. The germline CDR1 and CDR2 sequences are LGHNA and YSLEER. V lost 1 base and J 5 bases, leaving 8 bases between the germline ends. CDR3 coding DNA: TGCGCCAGCAGCCAAGTTAGGGGATATGGCTACACCTTC. Its translation is CASSQVRGYGYTF.

This rearrangement joins TRBV7-2 to TRBJ2-1, with 10 bases identical to TRBD2. The V and J ends lost 0 bases and 3 bases, in that order; junction bases with no gene match: 2. CDR1 is SGHTA and CDR2 is FQGNSA in the germline V gene. This CDR3 has 16 amino acids. In DNA form, the CDR3 reads TGTGCCAGCAGCTTAGCAGCGGGGGGGCTCTACAATGAGCAGTTCTTC. This codes for CASSLAAGGLYNEQFF.

The V gene is TRBV7-9, the J gene TRBJ1-5; 8 bases map to TRBD1. In germline, CDR1 is SEHNR, CDR2 FQNEAQ (reference sequence). V lost 6 bases, J lost 1 base, and 14 bases stayed unmatched. The CDR3 covers 18 residues. The DNA of the CDR3 is TGTGCCAGCAGTGGGGCGGACAGGGAGCCTTGGAGCAATCAGCCCCAGCATTTT. Its protein is CASSGADREPWSNQPQHF.

This rearrangement joins TRBV27 to TRBJ2-3, with 9 positions matching TRBD2. Germline V gene lookup returns CDR1 MNHEY and CDR2 SMNVEV (reference sequence). The CDR3 totals 16 residues. The J segment lost 2 bases and the V segment lost 6 bases, leaving 9 bases of the junction unmatched. The CDR3 DNA is TGTGCCAGCAGCCCTAAACTAGCGGGCGACACAGATACGCAGTATTTT. This codes for CASSPKLAGDTDTQYF.

The chain's CDR3 is CASSQEGTRSSGELFF. The CDR3 DNA follows: TGCGCCAGCAGCCAAGAGGGGACTAGGTCGAGCGGGGAGCTGTTTTTT. The chain combines TRBV4-1 with TRBJ2-2; TRBD2 agrees at 8 bases. Germline lookup yields CDR1 MGHRA and CDR2 YSYEKL. There are 16 residues in the CDR3. V lost 0 bases, J lost 7 bases, and 7 bases stayed unmatched.

The genes are TRBV10-3 and TRBJ1-2; 7 nucleotides line up with TRBD1. V shed 7 bases, J shed 4 bases, and the junction held 9 bases outside the gene matches. The CDR3 extends over 14 amino acids. The germline V gene has CDR1 ENHRY and CDR2 SYGVKD. The CDR3 here is CAIKEEGAGYGYTF. In nucleotides, the CDR3 is TGTGCCATCAAGGAGGAGGGGGCCGGCTATGGCTACACCTTC.

The V call is TRBV6-1, the J call TRBJ2-3, with 9 nucleotides matching TRBD1. Germline CDR1 and CDR2: MNHNS and SASEGT. V lost 1 base, J lost 3 bases, and 5 bases stayed unmatched. The CDR3 runs 16 residues. The CDR3 nucleotides are TGTGCCAGCAGTGAAGTACAGGGGGCTGAGACAGATACGCAGTATTTT. Its translation: CASSEVQGAETDTQYF.

The CDR3 protein is CASSGGQTYEQYF. As DNA, the CDR3 is TGTGCCAGCAGCGGGGGACAGACCTACGAGCAGTACTTC. V usage is TRBV5-6 and J usage is TRBJ2-7; 7 bases fit TRBD1. The V and J ends lost 4 bases and 2 bases, in that order; junction bases with no gene match: 3. Germline CDR1 and CDR2: SGHDT and YYEEEE. The CDR3 loop spans 13 amino acids.

CDR3 bases: TGTGCCAGCAGCCAAGCGCCAGGGAAGAACATTCAGTACTTC. Encoded protein: CASSQAPGKNIQYF. This rearrangement joins TRBV14 to TRBJ2-4; D possibly corresponds to TRBD1 (5 bases). CDR1 is SGHDN and CDR2 is FVKESK in the germline V gene. The CDR3 is made up of 14 amino acids. Between the trimmed V and J ends, which lost 1 base and 7 bases, there was a span of 11 bases.